The present T cell receptor (beta chain) was sequenced within a study of vaccination effects on CD4 cells after COVID-19. CDR1 is MDHEN and CDR2 is SYDVKM in the germline V gene. V lost 3 bases and J 4 bases, leaving 12 bases between the germline ends. CDR3 length equals 14 residues. Produced via immunoSEQ multiplex PCR; TCRdb's table is partial and in-frame only. The sample comprises 55,000 or so clones, around three quarters of which are singletons, and about 5% rests with the top ten. ViraFEST assay sequencing came after antigen-specific CD4+ T cells were expanded with viral peptide pools. Culture lasted about ten days before CD4+ T cell isolation. From March to December 2020, the person had a SARS-CoV-2 infection that was confirmed by PCR. Supplemented with around 9.3 IU/ml IL-2 and 10 ug/ml peptides, fewer than 2.5 million PBMC per well were kept in culture. The authors exchanged half the medium for IL-2 medium on days 3 and 7.

Notes on this clone: Its antigen is still unknown.

The sequences come from CD4+ T cells from PBMCs cultured with HIV peptides, collected before COVID-19 vaccination. The sample's subset: HIV-1 Nef peptide pool negative control/reference culture. This chain uses TRBV28 with TRBJ1-2; D perhaps matches TRBD1 (5 bases). This clonotype was sampled from a human donor who had a prior SARS-CoV-2 infection. The CDR3: CASSFQGWSYGYTF. DNA of the CDR3: TGTGCCAGCAGTTTTCAGGGTTGGAGCTATGGCTACACCTTC.